Below, one TCR beta chain is given with its context. Germline V CDR1 and CDR2: SGHDT, YYEEEE. V shed 4 bases and J shed 9 bases, with 17 bases lying between them. This CDR3 spans 15 amino acids. Sequencing used immunoSEQ multiplex PCR; TCRdb keeps in-frame clones, though not all of them. The table has roughly 100,000 clones, around 82% seen once. The record originates from a study of PD-L1 blockade in urothelial cancer. Whole-study context: In the mid-2010s, patients got going on atezolizumab, taking 1,200 mg intravenously every 3 weeks. Prior chemotherapy ranged from 0 to 3 regimens per patient. Reported median T cell count for blood samples was 130,000 to 150,000.

The receptor was isolated from a man aged 50 or older with urothelial cancer. The source material was PBMCs, sampled around atezolizumab (anti-PD-L1) treatment. The rearrangement joins TRBV5-6 to TRBJ1-6; TRBD1 might be the D (6 bases). CDR3 sequence: CASSREGGRASPLHF. CDR3 in DNA: TGTGCCAGCAGCCGGGAGGGGGGCAGGGCTTCACCCCTCCACTTT.